This T cell receptor (beta chain) stems from a study of kidney transplant recipient with SARS-CoV-2 infection. Germline lookup yields CDR1 LGHDT and CDR2 YNNKEL (reference sequence). The CDR3 spans 14 residues. V gave up 4 bases and J gave up 2 bases, with 10 bases separating them. TCRdb re-derived calls from the reads in MiXCR, one entry per CDR3 protein. The table records some 220,000 distinct CDR3 sequences, roughly 26% of them present only once. This TCR derives from a male patient aged 30 to 40 who had COVID-19 and was a kidney transplant recipient. Part of the T cells may come from the graft donor. This chain connects TRBV3-1 to TRBJ2-3; D is uncertain. The sample here was a blood sample, taken at baseline and between days 110 and 120 from a kidney transplant recipient. The CDR3 DNA is TGTGCCAGCAGCCCACGGACGATCACAGATACGCAGTATTTT. Residues: CASSPRTITDTQYF.